Here is one T cell receptor beta chain with its context. Its antigen specificity is not known. No much larger clone is present one base from it, and per-base qualities are unavailable. This specimen belongs to a study of blood T cell repertoires in COVID-19 (dated by TCRdb to about 2020). Turning to the overall study: The collaborator samples originated in the United States, Italy and Spain and spanned the acute and convalescent phases of COVID-19. Samples were obtained from the ongoing ImmuneRACE study (first 160 participants) and from 1,200 or so subjects provided by 6 global collaborators. Nearly every sample came with metadata listing a de-identified subject ID, COVID-19 status, age in years and sex. The repertoires were released in a freely available public database meant as a resource for research on the immune response to SARS-CoV-2. The prospective study material was composed of cDNA or gDNA derived from T cells, B-cell-depleted T cells, or PBMCs. Where available, HLA class I and class II types were taken from metadata supplied by the sample provider and were not determined by assay-based typing. The dataset comprised deeply sampled blood TCRbeta repertoires from subjects exposed to, actively infected with, or recovered from COVID-19. Summary of the overall study and its limitations: The quantity of clinical and demographic metadata differed by source and by participant and was supplied without curation.

TCRbeta CDR3 regions were amplified from genomic DNA using the immunoSEQ Assay, a bias-controlled multiplex PCR. For the original study's pipeline: Nucleated cell counts per sample were estimated from amplification of reference gene primers within the assay. Sequence reads were collapsed and filtered to measure the absolute abundance of every unique TCRbeta CDR3 rearrangement. For each sample, productive Simpson clonality was calculated as the square root of Simpson's diversity index across productive rearrangements. Sourced from immuneACCESS, this table was stored by TCRdb with only in-frame sequences that have V and J called. A share of the clones is absent; for the studies checked, an unresolved V gene accounts for under half, and the remainder has no known explanation. V and J calls plus clone size are reproduced from that table; the DNA served to infer D and trimming. Recorded for this sample are roughly 190,000 clones; 65% to 90% of them occurred a single time. The ten largest make up about 5% of the sample.

Participants in the prospective study were enrolled through a virtual design, were aged 18 to 89 years, and lived in 20 to 30 United States geographic areas. To assign participants to cohorts, the prospective study relied on clinical history that participants themselves reported in a screening survey and a study questionnaire. In the prospective study, mobile phlebotomists collected whole blood, serum and a nasopharyngeal or oropharyngeal swab from each participant. Prospective study participants could optionally give additional blood draws and questionnaires over a roughly two-month period. Before DNA extraction, blood samples from the prospective study were shipped at room temperature or frozen. The CDR3 runs 13 residues from the cysteine to the phenylalanine. Of all the DNA, just the CDR3 is kept, 39 bases in frame from base 1. At the junction V is shortened by 2 bases and J by 0 bases, with 4 bases in between. According to the germline V gene, CDR1 reads MNHEY and CDR2 reads SVGEGT.

Sequences were obtained from PBMCs or T cells enriched from blood (not recorded which). This clonotype was sampled from a woman aged 60 to 75 with acute COVID-19. Recombination linked TRBV6-2 or TRBV6-3 to TRBJ1-2; no D gene call is confident. The CDR3 is CASSYTANYGYTF. The nucleotide sequence is given as TGTGCCAGCAGTTACACAGCTAACTATGGCTACACCTTC.